Presented here are 9 T cell receptor beta chains from one specimen sequenced in a study of OX40 agonist ivuxolimab in advanced cancers. Preparation of the library involved the immunoSEQ multiplex PCR assay. TCRdb stores this immuneACCESS table with in-frame sequences only. Part of the clones is absent; in the studies checked, under half of the shortfall reflects unresolved V genes, and no reason is known for the rest. A total of more than 50,000 clones appear in this sample, 80% to 90% of them only once. The leading ten clones occupy 1.5% to 2% of the sample. This specimen consisted of CD4+ or CD8+ T cells sorted from blood, obtained in a trial of the OX40 agonist ivuxolimab. All receptors derive from an adult with an advanced solid tumor such as melanoma, head and neck, liver or kidney cancer.

A single count supports this clone. The V gene is TRBV13, the J gene TRBJ2-6; 9 nucleotides agree with TRBD1. The junction had 12 bases not matched to a gene; V was cut back by 5 bases and J by 1 base. This CDR3 is 19 amino acids long. CDR1 is PRHDT and CDR2 is FYEKMQ in the germline V gene (reference sequence). The CDR3 loop is CASSDYSGTGWSGANVLTF. Written as DNA, the CDR3 is TGTGCCAGCAGCGACTACTCCGGGACAGGGTGGTCTGGGGCCAACGTCCTGACTTTC.

This clone ranks as medium-sized. This chain uses TRBV7-8 with TRBJ1-5; unclear D gene. The CDR3 loop spans 13 amino acids. Germline CDR1 and CDR2: SGHVS and FQNEAQ. Trimming left V 2 bases short and J 3 bases short, with 5 bases between. Here the CDR3 reads CASSLFNNQPQHF. In DNA, the CDR3 is TGTGCCAGCAGCTTATTTAACAATCAGCCCCAGCATTTT.

The chain uses TRBV5-6 and TRBJ1-5; 11 positions match TRBD1. In germline, CDR1 is SGHDT, CDR2 YYEEEE. This CDR3 has 17 amino acids. After removal of 3 bases from V and 3 bases from J, the junction contained 8 bases not matched to a gene. The CDR3 coding sequence is TGTGCCAGCAGCTCGCGGACAGGGGGCTACTTCAATCAGCCCCAGCATTTT. It specifies CASSSRTGGYFNQPQHF.

This clone was found a few times. This same CDR3 is encoded by further DNA sequences in the sample. V is TRBV14 and J is TRBJ1-1; 7 bases map to TRBD1. V lost 3 bases to trimming and J lost 4 bases; unmatched junction nucleotides: 2. CDR1 SGHDN and CDR2 FVKESK come from the germline V gene. The CDR3 runs 13 residues. The CDR3 loop is CASSQTGSTEAFF. DNA for the CDR3: TGTGCCAGCAGCCAGACAGGGAGCACTGAAGCTTTCTTT.

The chain links TRBV18 to TRBJ1-1; 9 nucleotides match TRBD1. This CDR3 has 15 amino acids. The V gene end was trimmed by 5 bases and the J gene end by 0 bases; junction bases not matched to a gene: 4. Per germline, CDR1 KGHSH and CDR2 LQKENI. The CDR3 DNA follows: TGTGCCAGCTCAACGACAGGGGGTTTGAACACTGAAGCTTTCTTT. This codes for CASSTTGGLNTEAFF.

The chain carries TRBV6-6 and TRBJ1-1; 8 nucleotides line up with TRBD1. The V gene's germline CDR1 is MNHNY and CDR2 SVGAGI (reference sequence). The CDR3 is 16 amino acids. V was pared by 2 bases and J by 1 base, with 6 bases of the junction left unmatched. CDR3 DNA: TGTGCCAGCAGTTACCCGGCCGGGACAGGGAACACTGAAGCTTTCTTT. Translated, it gives CASSYPAGTGNTEAFF.

The rearrangement links TRBV7-8 to TRBJ2-1; D gene unclear. V shed 1 base and J shed 6 bases, with 10 bases lying between them. The V gene's germline CDR1 is SGHVS and CDR2 FQNEAQ. This CDR3 is 14 amino acids long. As DNA, the CDR3 is TGTGCCAGCAGCTTAGGCCGGGCTACCAATGAGCAGTTCTTC. Translating it yields CASSLGRATNEQFF. Based on the CDR3 plus reference TRBV7-8 and TRBJ2-1, the full variable domain is GAGVSQSPRYKVAKRGQDVALRCDPISGHVSLFWYQQALGQGPEFLTYFQNEAQLDKSGLPSDRFFAERPEGSVSTLKIQRTQQEDSAVYLCASSLGRATNEQFFGPGTRLTVL.

The rearrangement links TRBV7-9 to TRBJ2-7; D tentatively reads TRBD1 or TRBD2 (6 bases each). V gave up 5 bases and J gave up 4 bases, with 15 bases separating them. The CDR3 runs to 14 residues. Germline V lookup: CDR1 SEHNR, CDR2 FQNEAQ (reference sequence). CDR3: CASSPQGGAYEQYF. The CDR3 coding sequence is TGTGCCAGCAGCCCACAGGGCGGGGCGTACGAGCAGTACTTC.

This clone was counted between two and nine times. The chain couples TRBV6-4 to TRBJ1-1; the D gene is possibly TRBD1 (6 bases). Trimming removed 5 bases at V and 1 base at J, with 8 bases between. Germline-derived CDR1 and CDR2 are MRHNA and SNTAGT. CDR3 length: 13 residues. The CDR3 loop is CASSRQENTEAFF. As DNA, the CDR3 is TGTGCCAGCAGTCGACAGGAGAACACTGAAGCTTTCTTT.